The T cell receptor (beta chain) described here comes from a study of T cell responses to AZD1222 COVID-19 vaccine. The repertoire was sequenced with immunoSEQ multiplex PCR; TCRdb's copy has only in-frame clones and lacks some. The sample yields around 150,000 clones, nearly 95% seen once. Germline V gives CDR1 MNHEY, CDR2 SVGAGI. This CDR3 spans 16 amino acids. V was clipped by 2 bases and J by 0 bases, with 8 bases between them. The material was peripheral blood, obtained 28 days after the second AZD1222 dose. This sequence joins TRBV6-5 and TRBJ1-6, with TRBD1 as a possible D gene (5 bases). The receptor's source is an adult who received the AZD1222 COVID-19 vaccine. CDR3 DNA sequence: TGTGCCAGCAGTTACGGGGGTCGCTCCTATAATTCACCCCTCCACTTT. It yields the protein CASSYGGRSYNSPLHF.